The T cell receptor (beta chain) described here comes from a study of CD8 T cells in Susac syndrome. V lost 9 bases and J lost 1, with 23 bases in between. The CDR3 sequence is 17 residues long. Germline CDR1 SEHNR, CDR2 FQNEAQ (reference sequence). The TEMRA cells underwent FACS enrichment, while the CD8+ and CD4+ T cells underwent negative isolation. Reverse transcription of roughly 0.5 to 1 ug RNA used random hexamers. It was immunoSEQ multiplex PCR that amplified TCR beta CDR3 across 54 Vbeta and 13 Jbeta. TCRdb passed the immunoSEQ multiplex PCR reads through MiXCR, listing each CDR3 protein once. The sample lists fewer than 300,000 distinct CDR3 sequences; more than 75% were seen once.

This TCR came from a human donor with multiple sclerosis. The V call is TRBV7-9, the J call TRBJ2-3; D is possibly TRBD2 (7 bases). The specimen sequenced was CD8+ T cells from PBMCs. CDR3 in amino acids: CASTMVEGGRGTDTQYF. CDR3 nucleotide sequence: TGTGCCAGTACTATGGTGGAGGGGGGGCGAGGCACAGATACGCAGTATTTT.